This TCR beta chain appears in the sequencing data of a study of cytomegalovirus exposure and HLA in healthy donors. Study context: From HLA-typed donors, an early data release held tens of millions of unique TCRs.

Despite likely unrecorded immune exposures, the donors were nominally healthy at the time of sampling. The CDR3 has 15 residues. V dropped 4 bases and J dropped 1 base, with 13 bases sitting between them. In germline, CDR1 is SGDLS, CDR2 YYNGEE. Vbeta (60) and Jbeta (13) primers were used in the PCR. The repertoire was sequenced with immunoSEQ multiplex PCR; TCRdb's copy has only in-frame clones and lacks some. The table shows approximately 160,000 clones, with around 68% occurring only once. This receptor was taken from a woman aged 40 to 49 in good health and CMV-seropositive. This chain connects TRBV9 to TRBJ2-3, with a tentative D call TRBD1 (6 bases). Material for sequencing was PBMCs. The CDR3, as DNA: TGTGCCAGCAGCCCCTATTCAGGGGGCACAGATACGCAGTATTTT. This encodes CASSPYSGGTDTQYF.